This T cell receptor (beta chain) was documented in a study of CD8 T cells in ankylosing spondylitis. Study-level results: Some of these motif variants have turned up before, in reports on reactive arthritis synovial fluid and blood. Reports say disease-linked clones showed up significantly more in matched ankylosing spondylitis synovial fluid.

The table lists this clonotype with many counts. Its antigen is not identified. MiXCR, run by TCRdb on the 5' RACE reads, gives a single entry per CDR3 protein. In the table there are about 200,000 distinct CDR3 sequences, 20% to 30% of which are singletons. The CDR3 is 13 residues long. V lost 3 bases and J lost 5, with 8 bases in between. Germline assignment: CDR1 DFQATT and CDR2 SNEGSKA (reference sequence). The sample comprised blood, either unsorted or a sorted T cell fraction (not recorded which). The sequence derives from a male donor with ankylosing spondylitis or in good health (not recorded which). The chain uses TRBV20-1 and TRBJ1-6, with D unresolved. CDR3 residues: CSARWKDNSPLHF. CDR3 nucleotide sequence: TGCAGTGCTAGGTGGAAAGATAATTCACCCCTCCACTTT.